This TCR beta chain is drawn from a study of blood T cell repertoires in COVID-19. Across the whole study: PBMCs, B-cell-depleted T cells, or T cells provided the cDNA or gDNA that made up the material.

The repertoire was sequenced with immunoSEQ multiplex PCR; TCRdb's copy has only in-frame clones and lacks some. The sample yields roughly 88,000 clones, about 90% seen once. The length of the CDR3 is 16 residues. V was pared by 0 bases and J by 0 bases, with 11 bases between. Germline CDR1 is MNHEY and CDR2 is SVGAGI. The sequence derives from a woman in her forties or fifties in a cohort sampled during active COVID-19. The chain recombines TRBV6-5 with TRBJ1-1; tentative D call: TRBD1 (6 bases). The sample was peripheral blood. The CDR3 reads CASSYSGARVNTEAFF. The CDR3 nucleotides read TGTGCCAGCAGTTACTCGGGGGCGAGGGTGAACACTGAAGCTTTCTTT.